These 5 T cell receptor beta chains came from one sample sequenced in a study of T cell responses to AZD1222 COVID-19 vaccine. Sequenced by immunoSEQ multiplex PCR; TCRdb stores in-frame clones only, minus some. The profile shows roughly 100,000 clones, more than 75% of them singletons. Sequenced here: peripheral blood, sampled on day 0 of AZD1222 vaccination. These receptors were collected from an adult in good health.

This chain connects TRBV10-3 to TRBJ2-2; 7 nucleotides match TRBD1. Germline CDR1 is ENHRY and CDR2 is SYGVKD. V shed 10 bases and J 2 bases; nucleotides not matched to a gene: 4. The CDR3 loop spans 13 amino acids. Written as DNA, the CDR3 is TGTGCCACCGGGACAGTTAACACCGGGGAGCTGTTTTTT. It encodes CATGTVNTGELFF.

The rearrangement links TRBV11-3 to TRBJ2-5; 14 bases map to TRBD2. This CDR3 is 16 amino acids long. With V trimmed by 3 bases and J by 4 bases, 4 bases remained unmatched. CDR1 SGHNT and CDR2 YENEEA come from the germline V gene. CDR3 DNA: TGTGCCAGCAGCTTCCGACTAGCGGGGGGGCTAGAGACCCAGTACTTC. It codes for CASSFRLAGGLETQYF. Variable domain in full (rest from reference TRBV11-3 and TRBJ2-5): EAGVVQSPRYKIIEKKQPVAFWCNPISGHNTLYWYLQNLGQGPELLIRYENEEAVDDSQLPKDRFSAERLKGVDSTLKIQPAELGDSAVYLCASSFRLAGGLETQYFGPGTRLLVL.

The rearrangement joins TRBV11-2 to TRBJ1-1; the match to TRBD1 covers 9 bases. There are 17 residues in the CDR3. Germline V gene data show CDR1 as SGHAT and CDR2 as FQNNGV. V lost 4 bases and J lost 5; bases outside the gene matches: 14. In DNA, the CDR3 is TGTGCCAGCAGCTCGGTGTTGGGGACAGGGTGGAATACTGAAGCTTTCTTT. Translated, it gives CASSSVLGTGWNTEAFF.

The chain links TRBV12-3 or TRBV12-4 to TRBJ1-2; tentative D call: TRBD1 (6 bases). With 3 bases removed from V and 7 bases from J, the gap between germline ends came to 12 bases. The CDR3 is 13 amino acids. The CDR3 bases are TGTGCCAGCAGTTTCGACAGGTCCGCTGGCTACACCTTC. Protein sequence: CASSFDRSAGYTF.

The CDR3 region is CASMRGGVHEQYF. For the CDR3, the DNA is TGTGCCAGCATGAGAGGGGGGGTCCACGAGCAGTACTTC. V gene TRBV12-3 or TRBV12-4 combines with J gene TRBJ2-7, with a tentative D call TRBD2 (7 bases). The CDR3 consists of 13 residues. V was clipped by 7 bases and J by 5 bases, with 15 bases between them.